This is a list of T cell receptor beta chains from one sample in a study of blood T cells in healthy people across ages. MiXCR, applied by TCRdb to the 5' RACE reads, yields one record per CDR3 protein. The sample yields about 900,000 distinct CDR3 sequences, roughly 43% seen once. The sample taken for sequencing was blood. Every receptor here comes from a man aged 25-40 years in good health. Each CDR3 is given with its conserved first and last residue. A D gene is named only where the DNA matches it firmly. Clone size is shown for a subset of rows, as once, few, many or a class of expanded clone.

d_gene,abundance,v_gene,j_gene,CDR3aa,CDR3nt
TRBD1,few,TRBV6-5,TRBJ1-2,CASRDPGQGRGYTF,TGTGCCAGCAGAGATCCGGGACAGGGTCGTGGCTACACCTTC
.,.,TRBV7-9,TRBJ2-3,CASMFAPGTGGEYTDTQYF,TGTGCCAGCATGTTCGCCCCGGGAACTGGCGGGGAATACACAGATACGCAGTATTTT
.,.,TRBV20-1,TRBJ1-4,CSARALHEKLFF,TGCAGTGCTAGAGCCCTACACGAAAAACTGTTTTTT
.,once,TRBV7-2,TRBJ2-3,CASSLDPGLDTQYF,TGTGCCAGCAGCTTAGATCCAGGGCTGGATACGCAGTATTTT
TRBD1,few,TRBV5-1,TRBJ1-2,CASSLPQGAEGYTF,TGCGCCAGCAGCTTGCCCCAGGGGGCGGAGGGCTACACCTTC
.,few,TRBV30,TRBJ2-5,CAWSRTLYQETQYF,TGTGCCTGGAGCAGAACTTTGTACCAAGAGACCCAGTACTTC
TRBD2,few,TRBV6-1,TRBJ2-3,CASSVSTGGGATDTQYF,TGTGCCAGCAGTGTCTCTACTGGCGGGGGGGCGACAGATACGCAGTATTTT
.,.,TRBV25-1,TRBJ1-1,CASSEHGDTEAFF,TGTGCCAGCAGTGAGCATGGTGACACTGAAGCTTTCTTT
TRBD1,.,TRBV20-1,TRBJ2-5,CSAPGTGDYNQETQYF,TGCAGTGCTCCCGGGACAGGGGATTATAATCAAGAGACCCAGTACTTC
TRBD1,many,TRBV4-1,TRBJ2-3,CASAYRGDTQYF,TGCGCCAGCGCCTACAGGGGGGATACGCAGTATTTT
TRBD1,.,TRBV10-3,TRBJ2-1,CANGQGAGEQFF,TGTGCCAACGGACAGGGGGCGGGTGAGCAGTTCTTC
TRBD1,.,TRBV28,TRBJ1-1,CASRQTGRTEAFF,TGTGCCAGCAGGCAGACAGGGCGCACTGAAGCTTTCTTT
.,.,TRBV3-1,TRBJ1-2,CASSQIYGYTF,TGTGCCAGCAGCCAAATTTATGGCTACACCTTC
TRBD1,.,TRBV5-1,TRBJ2-5,CASSLGATGGGETQYF,TGCGCCAGCAGCTTGGGTGCGACAGGGGGCGGAGAGACCCAGTACTTC
.,many,TRBV5-8,TRBJ1-4,CASSHENEKLFF,TGTGCCAGCAGCCACGAGAACGAAAAACTGTTTTTT
TRBD2,many,TRBV29-1,TRBJ2-1,CSVVPSGGHEQFF,TGCAGCGTTGTGCCTAGCGGGGGGCATGAGCAGTTCTTC
TRBD2,once,TRBV12-3/TRBV12-4,TRBJ2-2,CVSSLSGGRPGELFF,TGTGTCAGCAGTTTAAGCGGGGGACGCCCCGGGGAGCTGTTTTTT
.,.,TRBV4-2,TRBJ2-7,CASSQDLGEQYF,TGTGCCAGCAGCCAAGACCTGGGCGAGCAGTACTTC
TRBD1,.,TRBV27,TRBJ1-1,CASSSRTGTEAFF,TGTGCCAGCAGTTCAAGGACAGGGACTGAAGCTTTCTTT
.,few,TRBV29-1,TRBJ2-7,CSVRGDSGSYEQYF,TGCAGCGTGAGGGGGGACAGTGGCTCCTACGAGCAGTACTTC
.,few,TRBV24-1,TRBJ2-1,CATSDTLSGADEQFF,TGTGCCACCAGTGATACCCTATCGGGGGCGGATGAGCAGTTCTTC
.,.,TRBV6-2/TRBV6-3,TRBJ2-5,CASSYAAGSRTQYF,TGTGCCAGCAGTTACGCCGCAGGGAGCAGGACCCAGTACTTC
.,.,TRBV28,TRBJ2-7,CASSFMGTIREQYF,TGTGCCAGCAGTTTTATGGGAACGATACGCGAGCAGTACTTC
.,.,TRBV20-1,TRBJ1-1,CSAPPGQGYTEAFF,TGCAGTGCACCGCCCGGCCAGGGTTACACTGAAGCTTTCTTT
TRBD2,.,TRBV7-3,TRBJ2-3,CASSSLFLGGGADTQYF,TGTGCCAGCAGCTCCCTCTTTCTTGGCGGGGGGGCAGATACGCAGTATTTT
TRBD1,few,TRBV7-9,TRBJ2-7,CASSPRTGPHIREQYF,TGTGCCAGCAGCCCGCGGACAGGGCCCCATATCCGCGAGCAGTACTTC
.,once,TRBV6-5,TRBJ2-2,CASSYSHGLGIGELFF,TGTGCCAGCAGTTACTCGCACGGTTTGGGGATCGGGGAGCTGTTTTTT
.,.,TRBV5-4,TRBJ2-5,CASAVGETQYF,TGTGCCAGCGCCGTCGGAGAGACCCAGTACTTC
TRBD2,.,TRBV28,TRBJ2-5,CASSPPGVAGAKTQYF,TGTGCCAGCAGTCCCCCGGGGGTAGCGGGGGCAAAGACCCAGTACTTC
.,few,TRBV27,TRBJ1-2,CASSLGQPWGYGYTF,TGTGCCAGCAGTTTGGGGCAGCCCTGGGGCTATGGCTACACCTTC
.,.,TRBV6-2/TRBV6-3,TRBJ1-2,CASSNHSVYGYTF,TGTGCCAGCAGTAATCACTCGGTGTATGGCTACACCTTC
.,few,TRBV7-2,TRBJ2-5,CASSSASETQYF,TGTGCCAGTTCATCAGCTTCCGAGACCCAGTACTTC
.,.,TRBV18,TRBJ1-1,CASSSLVGLNTEAFF,TGTGCCAGCTCCTCCCTGGTCGGCTTGAACACTGAAGCTTTCTTT
.,.,TRBV11-2,TRBJ2-7,CTSSLESGSSYEQYF,TGTACCAGCAGCTTAGAATCCGGGAGCTCCTACGAGCAGTACTTC
.,.,TRBV20-1,TRBJ1-1,CSAREAPETEAFF,TGCAGTGCTAGAGAGGCTCCGGAAACTGAAGCTTTCTTT
TRBD2,.,TRBV29-1,TRBJ2-1,CSAGGVGNNEQFF,TGCAGCGCCGGGGGGGTGGGAAACAATGAGCAGTTCTTC
TRBD1,many,TRBV20-1,TRBJ2-5,CSVLPGTGGSVRYF,TGCAGTGTCCTCCCCGGGACAGGGGGCAGTGTAAGGTACTTC
.,.,TRBV12-3/TRBV12-4,TRBJ2-1,CASSTPGSYNEQFF,TGTGCCAGCAGTACCCCCGGATCATACAATGAGCAGTTCTTC
TRBD2,.,TRBV2,TRBJ2-2,CASRGTSGGSSTGELFF,TGTGCCAGCAGGGGGACTAGCGGGGGGTCAAGCACCGGGGAGCTGTTTTTT
.,few,TRBV29-1,TRBJ2-5,CSVSGGRGPETQYF,TGCAGCGTCTCGGGGGGCAGGGGGCCAGAGACCCAGTACTTC
.,.,TRBV11-2,TRBJ2-7,CASSPLLHGASYEQYF,TGTGCCAGCAGCCCCCTCCTTCATGGGGCCTCCTACGAGCAGTACTTC
TRBD2,once,TRBV4-1,TRBJ2-5,CASSQGGLAGGAETQYF,TGCGCCAGCAGCCAAGGTGGACTAGCGGGGGGTGCCGAGACCCAGTACTTC
TRBD1,.,TRBV20-1,TRBJ2-7,CSARVGTGFYEQYF,TGCAGTGCTAGAGTCGGGACAGGGTTCTACGAGCAGTACTTC
.,few,TRBV25-1,TRBJ1-6,CASSVTENSPLHF,TGTGCCAGCAGTGTAACAGAAAATTCACCCCTCCACTTT
TRBD2,.,TRBV5-1,TRBJ2-3,CASRAGVVADTQYF,TGCGCCAGCCGAGCGGGGGTGGTGGCAGATACGCAGTATTTT
.,.,TRBV24-1,TRBJ2-1,CATSATGENNEQFF,TGTGCCACCAGTGCAACCGGGGAAAACAATGAGCAGTTCTTC
.,.,TRBV20-1,TRBJ2-7,CSRGGSSYNEQYF,TGCAGTCGAGGAGGGAGCTCCTACAATGAGCAGTACTTC
.,few,TRBV7-9,TRBJ1-2,CASSLQGLDYGYTF,TGTGCCAGCAGCTTACAGGGGCTTGACTATGGCTACACCTTC
.,.,TRBV27,TRBJ2-3,CASNSSGVDTQYF,TGTGCCAGCAATTCCTCAGGGGTGGATACGCAGTATTTT
.,.,TRBV10-2,TRBJ1-4,CASSESSGGGGKLFF,TGCGCCAGCAGTGAGTCGTCAGGCGGAGGTGGCAAACTGTTTTTT
.,.,TRBV12-3/TRBV12-4,TRBJ1-1,CASSLLQGTEAFF,TGTGCCAGCAGTTTGCTGCAGGGCACTGAAGCTTTCTTT
.,.,TRBV28,TRBJ2-5,CASSGATALQETQYF,TGTGCCAGCAGTGGGGCGACAGCGCTCCAAGAGACCCAGTACTTC